This T cell receptor beta chain was documented in a study of cytomegalovirus exposure and HLA in healthy donors. Concerning this clone itself: Its matching antigen is unknown.

60 Vbeta and 13 Jbeta primers were used in PCR. Profiled with immunoSEQ multiplex PCR; TCRdb holds only in-frame clones, not every one. Its clone listing holds approximately 150,000 clones. Study-level results: Later analysis reportedly placed an Asian-associated ancestry cluster below the roughly 670-donor mean in N-insertions. What TCR beta sequences reportedly achieved was accurate prediction of HLA-A and HLA-B alleles in most subjects.

The V and J ends lost 2 bases and 5 bases, in that order; junction bases with no gene match: 2. This CDR3 has 14 residues. Per germline, CDR1 LNHDA and CDR2 SQIVND (reference sequence). The TCR was taken from a woman in her thirties or forties in good health and CMV-seronegative. Sequenced material: PBMCs. The chain is built from TRBV19 and TRBJ1-5; 8 nucleotides align to TRBD1. CDR3 protein: CASSIQGADQPQHF. The CDR3 region has the DNA TGTGCCAGTAGTATACAGGGGGCGGATCAGCCCCAGCATTTT. Supplemented by reference TRBV19 and TRBJ1-5, the full variable domain reads DGGITQSPKYLFRKEGQNVTLSCEQNLNHDAMYWYRQDPGQGLRLIYYSQIVNDFQKGDIAEGYSVSREKKESFPLTVTSAQKNPTAFYLCASSIQGADQPQHFGDGTRLSIL.